The clone carrying this TCR beta chain was seen a few times. The sample comes from a study of cytomegalovirus exposure and HLA in healthy donors. Amplification used 60 Vbeta primers and 13 Jbeta primers. The table came from immunoSEQ multiplex PCR; TCRdb's copy has only in-frame clones and leaves some out. Of roughly 120,000 clones in the sample, less than 75% were seen once. V was pared by 6 bases and J by 7 bases, with 8 bases of the junction left unmatched. Germline V gene sequence: CDR1 MNHNY, CDR2 SVGAGI (reference sequence). The CDR3 consists of 14 residues. Material: PBMCs. The chain combines TRBV6-6 with TRBJ1-4; 7 bases are a match to TRBD1. The receptor was isolated from a woman aged 35 to 49 in good health and CMV-seropositive. This CDR3 is CASSRQGVGEKLFF. CDR3 sequence (DNA): TGTGCCAGCAGCCGACAGGGAGTGGGTGAAAAACTGTTTTTT.